This T cell receptor beta chain was found in a study of blood T cells in healthy people across ages (dated by TCRdb to about 2015). With regard to the full study: In model experiments, roughly one uniquely barcoded TCR beta cDNA molecule per two T cells was captured by template switching. To avoid experimental bias, donors of different ages were distributed randomly across sequencing lanes. The study analyzed two additional independent replicas of 1 million unique cDNA reads from the same blood draw for two donors, one aged 18 to 30 and one aged 80 or older. The donors were split into four age groups: young (average 16 years), middle-aged (39), aged (roughly 60) and long-lived (roughly 80). The study measured age-related changes in TCR beta repertoire diversity using deep sequencing normalized with unique cDNA molecular identifiers.

The library relied on 5' RACE. The data were produced on an Illumina HiSeq 2500. A second PCR of roughly 7 to 11 cycles was performed with a sample-barcoded 5' primer and a J-beta primer mix. A unique molecular identifier was introduced onto each TCR beta cDNA molecule by a template-switch 5' adaptor carrying 12 random nucleotides. Each sample yielded at least 2.5 million CDR3-containing paired-end reads. All of the RNA was converted into first-strand cDNA using the Mint cDNA synthesis kit, with a TRBC-specific oligonucleotide serving as the primer. After uracil-DNA glycosylase treatment, a first 18-cycle PCR used universal primers M1SS and BC2_uni_R on all cDNA. The source study handled its data this way. For normalization, 1 million high-quality reads, each with a distinct molecular identifier, were randomly selected from each sample. Instead of being binned into consensus sequences, reads with shared molecular identifiers were discarded. CDR3 identification, clonotype clustering and error correction used MiTCR with a Q25 quality threshold and the strictest error-elimination algorithm. A nonparametric unseen species model with Euler transformation was used to estimate a lower bound on total TCR beta diversity. TCRdb cleaned the public reads at Q25 with fastp, built clones with MiXCR and kept in-frame beta chains. Merged by CDR3 protein, the rows form single entries marked with the most common genes and DNA. The V and J calls, along with clone size, are taken from TCRdb and not from the paper's own processing. The sample table contains 630,000 or so distinct CDR3 sequences; only one count was recorded for about 30% of them. The top ten clonotypes cover less than 20% of the sample.

This clonotype has ten or more counts. Its antigen is currently not known. Base quality data are lacking; no much larger clone is found one base away. What the work shows at the level of the full study, not this receptor alone: The long-lived group showed more naive CD4+ T cells, fewer expanded clones and increased TCR diversity than the aged group, suggesting age selection. As age increased, observed TCR beta diversity per million T cells dropped in a roughly linear way, and a significant reduction was already evident by age about 40. Because the CMV infection status of the donors was unknown, age-related changes in expanded clonotypes may potentially have been confounded. Since profiling was done on bulk unsorted PBMCs, naive and antigen-experienced compartments could not be conclusively compared. Estimates of total diversity based on one million sequenced T cells were considered lower bounds and underestimates. Observed TCR beta diversity correlated strongly with the percentage of naive T cells measured by flow cytometry.

Systemically healthy Caucasian individuals from Russia, 39 in total and aged about 6 to 100 years, were included as donors. Each donor gave approximately 9.3 milliliters of peripheral blood, collected into EDTA-treated Vacutainer tubes. Ficoll-Paque density-gradient centrifugation was used to isolate PBMCs, with at least 7 million per sample. Total RNA was extracted from PBMCs with Trizol reagent, with at least 6 micrograms obtained per sample. For every donor, an aliquot of PBMCs went through flow cytometry to measure the percentages of naive CD45RAhigh/CD27high T cells. From cysteine to phenylalanine, the CDR3 is 15 amino acids long. The entry retains the CDR3 DNA only, 45 bases that are in frame from base 1. V loses 3 bases, J loses 7 bases, and the germline ends lie 17 bases apart. The germline V gene supplies CDR1 SGHRS and CDR2 YFSETQ.

Input material: blood. Rearrangement joined TRBV5-1 to TRBJ2-1, with TRBD2 perhaps the D gene, on 6 matching bases. The sequence was obtained from an elderly woman in good health. The CDR3 is CASSWRGADENEQFF. The nucleotides read TGCGCCAGCAGCTGGAGGGGTGCTGATGAGAATGAGCAGTTCTTC. The CDR3 plus the reference TRBV5-1 and TRBJ2-1 genes for the other parts give the full variable domain: KAGVTQTPRYLIKTRGQQVTLSCSPISGHRSVSWYQQTPGQGLQFLFEYFSETQRNKGNFPGRFSGRQFSNSRSEMNVSTLELGDSALYLCASSWRGADENEQFFGPGTRLTVL.